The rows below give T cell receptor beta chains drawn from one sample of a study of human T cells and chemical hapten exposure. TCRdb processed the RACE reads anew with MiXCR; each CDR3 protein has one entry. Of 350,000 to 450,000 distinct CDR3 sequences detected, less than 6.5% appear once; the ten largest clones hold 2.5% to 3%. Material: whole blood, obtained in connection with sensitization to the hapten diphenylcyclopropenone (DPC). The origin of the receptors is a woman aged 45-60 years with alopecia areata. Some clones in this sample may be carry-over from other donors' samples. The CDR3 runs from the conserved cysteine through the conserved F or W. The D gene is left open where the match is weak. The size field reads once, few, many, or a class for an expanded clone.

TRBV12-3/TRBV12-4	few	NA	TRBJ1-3	CASSPDGPDTIYF	TGTGCCAGCAGTCCGGACGGTCCGGACACCATATATTTT
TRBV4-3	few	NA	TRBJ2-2	CASSQDLIDANTGELFF	TGCGCCAGCAGCCAAGATCTGATAGACGCGAACACCGGGGAGCTGTTTTTT
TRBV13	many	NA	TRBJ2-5	CASSSARDGQETQYF	TGTGCCAGCAGCTCAGCCCGGGACGGACAAGAGACCCAGTACTTC
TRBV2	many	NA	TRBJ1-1	CASRIRTTTGTEAFF	TGTGCCAGCAGGATTCGGACAACAACGGGCACTGAAGCTTTCTTT
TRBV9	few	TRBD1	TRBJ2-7	CASSPPGQNYEQYF	TGTGCCAGCAGCCCTCCGGGACAGAACTACGAGCAGTACTTC
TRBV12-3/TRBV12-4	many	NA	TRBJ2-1	CASSFGVPGFF	TGTGCCAGCAGTTTTGGGGTCCCTGGGTTCTTC
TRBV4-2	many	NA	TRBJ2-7	CASSQERGTPYEQYF	TGTGCCAGCAGCCAAGAGAGGGGCACTCCCTACGAGCAGTACTTC
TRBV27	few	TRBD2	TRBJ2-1	CASSFGGRAYNEQFF	TGTGCCAGCAGTTTCGGGGGGAGGGCCTACAATGAGCAGTTCTTC
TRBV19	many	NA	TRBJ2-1	CASSIRSRADNEQFF	TGTGCCAGTAGTATTAGGTCGAGGGCTGACAATGAGCAGTTCTTC
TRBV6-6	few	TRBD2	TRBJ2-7	CASSPAGGKEQYF	TGTGCCAGCAGCCCAGCGGGAGGTAAAGAGCAGTACTTC
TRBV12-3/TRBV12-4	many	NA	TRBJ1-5	CASSFWPGQPQHF	TGTGCCAGCAGTTTCTGGCCAGGACAGCCCCAGCATTTT
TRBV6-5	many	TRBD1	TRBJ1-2	CASRRRDSIYGYTF	TGTGCCAGCAGGCGTAGGGACAGCATATATGGCTACACCTTC
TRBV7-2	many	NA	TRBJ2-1	CASSLESALYNEQFF	TGTGCCAGCAGCTTAGAATCCGCCCTTTACAATGAGCAGTTCTTC